This TCR beta chain was found in a study of T cell repertoires in cytomegalovirus infection. TCRdb used MiXCR to reprocess the reads, holding one entry per CDR3 protein. This sample has hundreds of thousands of distinct CDR3 sequences, with 8% to 10% found just once. This clonotype was detected ten times or more. The antigen remains undetermined. Overall study findings and caveats: The cumulative frequency of public TCR beta families distinguished individuals who carried CMV together with the relevant HLA. HLA-C-restricted CMV-specific TCR beta clonotypes prevailed in the ex vivo response.

This receptor was identified in a human donor in good health (CMV status not recorded). Some clones in this sample may be carry-over from other donors' samples. Material for sequencing was PBMCs.

The CDR3 loop is CASTMTSGGADEQFF. The CDR3 DNA reads as TGTGCCAGCACCATGACTAGCGGGGGGGCTGACGAGCAGTTCTTC. The chain carries TRBV18 and TRBJ2-1; 14 nucleotides match TRBD2. This CDR3 region has 15 residues. CDR1 and CDR2 from the germline V gene are KGHSH and LQKENI. V lost 8 bases and J lost 10; bases outside the gene matches: 10. Full variable domain (missing parts from reference TRBV18 and TRBJ2-1): NAGVMQNPRHLVRRRGQEARLRCSPMKGHSHVYWYRQLPEEGLKFMVYLQKENIIDESGMPKERFSAEFPKEGPSILRIQQVVRGDSAAYFCASTMTSGGADEQFFGPGTRLTVL.